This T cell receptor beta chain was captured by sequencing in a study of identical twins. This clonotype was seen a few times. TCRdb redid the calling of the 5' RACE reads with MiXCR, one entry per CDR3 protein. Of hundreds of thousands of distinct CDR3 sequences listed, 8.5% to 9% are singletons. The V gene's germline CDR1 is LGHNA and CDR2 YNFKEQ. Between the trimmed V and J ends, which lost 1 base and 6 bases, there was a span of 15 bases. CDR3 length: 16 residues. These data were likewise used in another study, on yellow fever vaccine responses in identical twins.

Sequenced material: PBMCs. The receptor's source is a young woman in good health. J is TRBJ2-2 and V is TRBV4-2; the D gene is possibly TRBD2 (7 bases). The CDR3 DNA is TGTGCCAGCAGCCAAGGGGGGGGCGCGCTCGCCGGGGAGCTGTTTTTT. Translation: CASSQGGGALAGELFF.